One and the same sample provided the 25 T cell receptor beta chains below, sequenced in a study of a mutant IDH1 vaccine in newly diagnosed glioma. Time point denoted: week 11, during vaccination. Mutant IDH1 20-mer peptide, at 300 ug, made up each vaccine dose, with topical imiquimod. Assay: immunoSEQ multiplex PCR; the TCRdb copy retains only in-frame clones and omits some. The sample records tens of thousands of clones, roughly 90% being singletons. Their cognate antigens are unknown. Sequenced material: PBMCs, taken from a glioma patient whose treatment included an IDH1 peptide vaccine. The origin of the receptors is a man aged 45-65 years with glioma.

The chain joins TRBV2 to TRBJ1-1; the D gene is possibly TRBD1 (5 bases). The CDR3 has 14 amino acids. Trimming pared 7 bases from V and 5 bases from J, leaving 17 bases between. Germline-derived CDR1 and CDR2 are SNHLY and FYNNEI. CDR3 DNA sequence: TGTGCCAGCAAGGGGAGTACCCGGCCGACTGAAGCTTTCTTT. Translating gives CASKGSTRPTEAFF.

V usage is TRBV27 and J usage is TRBJ2-1; no firm D call. Germline CDR1 MNHEY, CDR2 SMNVEV (reference sequence). Trimming removed 2 bases from V and 7 bases from J, with 15 bases in between. The CDR3 has 15 residues. The DNA of the CDR3 is TGTGCCAGCAGTTTAGCTCGAGTAGTCGGTAATGAGCAGTTCTTC. Translating gives CASSLARVVGNEQFF.

The chain combines TRBV7-6 with TRBJ2-5; 10 bases align to TRBD2. Germline CDR1 and CDR2: SGHVS and FNYEAQ. The CDR3 covers 16 residues. V trimming: 3 bases; J trimming: 4 bases; junction bases outside the gene matches: 8. The CDR3 DNA follows: TGTGCCAGCAGCTTGTCTCTAGCGGGAGTGGGAGAGACCCAGTACTTC. Protein: CASSLSLAGVGETQYF.

This chain links TRBV5-1 with TRBJ1-5, with 9 bases lining up with TRBD1. The CDR3 runs 15 residues. Trimming at V came to 4 bases and at J to 7 bases, leaving 9 bases not matched to a gene. Germline V gene sequence: CDR1 SGHRS, CDR2 YFSETQ. CDR3 sequence: CASSPGDRVSQPQHF. The CDR3 DNA is TGCGCCAGCAGCCCAGGGGACAGGGTAAGCCAGCCCCAGCATTTT.

This clone was counted a single time. This sequence joins TRBV20-1 and TRBJ1-2; D is unclear. This CDR3 has 10 residues. CDR1 and CDR2 from the germline V gene are DFQATT and SNEGSKA (reference sequence). Trimming removed 3 bases from V and 4 bases from J, with 3 bases in between. CDR3 bases: TGCAGTGCTAGGGCCTATGGCTACACCTTC. This sequence encodes CSARAYGYTF.

In its sample, this clone was seen once. V gene TRBV30 combines with J gene TRBJ1-5; no definite D call. CDR3 length: 13 residues. The germline V gene has CDR1 GTSNPN and CDR2 SVGIG (reference sequence). V was pared by 4 bases and J by 4 bases, with 11 bases between. CDR3 sequence (DNA): TGTGCCTGGACCGGGGAGGGAAATCAGCCCCAGCATTTT. Amino acid sequence: CAWTGEGNQPQHF.

The chain joins TRBV2 to TRBJ1-1, with D unresolved. The CDR3 loop spans 14 amino acids. Germline lookup yields CDR1 SNHLY and CDR2 FYNNEI. The V end was cut by 6 bases, the J end by 1 base, with 12 bases between. DNA for the CDR3: TGTGCCAGCAGAAGGGCAGCCGGGAACACTGAAGCTTTCTTT. It specifies CASRRAAGNTEAFF.

This chain joins TRBV4-3 and TRBJ2-7; no clear D. Deletions cut 2 bases from V and 2 bases from J, with 7 bases between. CDR1 and CDR2 (germline): LGHNA, YSLEER. The CDR3 length is 13 residues. CDR3 nucleotides: TGCGCCAGCAGCCAATCACTAACCTACGAGCAGTACTTC. Translating gives CASSQSLTYEQYF.

This chain joins TRBV18 and TRBJ2-2; D may be TRBD2 (6 bases). The CDR3 has 15 amino acids. The germline V gene encodes CDR1 KGHSH and CDR2 LQKENI. V lost 3 bases to trimming and J lost 4 bases, with 12 bases between them. CDR3 nucleotides: TGTGCCAGCTCACCCGGGCGGGAAGTCACCGGGGAGCTGTTTTTT. As protein: CASSPGREVTGELFF.

V usage is TRBV9 and J usage is TRBJ2-5; a weak D match, TRBD2 (7 bases). The CDR3 runs to 15 residues. V was clipped by 0 bases and J by 3 bases, with 12 bases between them. CDR1 and CDR2 (germline): SGDLS, YYNGEE. The CDR3 region has the DNA TGTGCCAGCAGCGTAGGAAGGGGGGGCGAAGAGACCCAGTACTTC. It codes for CASSVGRGGEETQYF.

This chain joins TRBV5-1 and TRBJ1-4; D remains unclear. Germline-derived CDR1 and CDR2 are SGHRS and YFSETQ. This CDR3 is built from 15 residues. V lost 4 bases to trimming and J lost 5 bases, with 15 bases between them. This CDR3 reads CASSPVSHFNEKLFF. The CDR3 DNA reads as TGCGCCAGCAGCCCGGTTTCCCATTTCAATGAAAAACTGTTTTTT.

V usage is TRBV25-1 and J usage is TRBJ2-3; D possibly corresponds to TRBD2 (5 bases). V shed 6 bases and J shed 2 bases, with 15 bases lying between them. The length of the CDR3 is 15 residues. Germline assignment: CDR1 MGHDK and CDR2 SYGVNS. Here the CDR3 DNA reads TGTGCCAGCAGCGGACCCCGCGGGCACACAGATACGCAGTATTTT. It specifies CASSGPRGHTDTQYF.

The chain is built from TRBV10-3 and TRBJ2-1; tentative D call: TRBD2 (5 bases). The V and J ends lost 2 bases and 8 bases respectively, with 19 bases between them. In germline, CDR1 is ENHRY, CDR2 SYGVKD. There are 16 residues in the CDR3. The CDR3 spells CAISEAGGKLGDEQFF. The CDR3 nucleotides are TGTGCCATCAGTGAGGCGGGTGGGAAGCTTGGGGATGAGCAGTTCTTC.

The chain carries TRBV27 and TRBJ2-7; 7 bases are shared with TRBD1. This CDR3 is built from 15 residues. Germline loops: CDR1 MNHEY, CDR2 SMNVEV (reference sequence). The CDR3: CDTDRADCDSYEQYF. DNA for the CDR3: TGTGACACAGACAGGGCGGACTGCGACTCCTACGAGCAGTACTTC.

The V call is TRBV4-3, the J call TRBJ1-1; unclear D gene. Per germline, CDR1 LGHNA and CDR2 YSLEER. The V end lost 0 bases, the J end lost 1 base, and 9 bases lay between the germline ends. The CDR3 runs to 15 residues. The DNA of the CDR3 is TGCGCCAGCAGCCAAGACCCGACAAGGAACACTGAAGCTTTCTTT. Its protein product is CASSQDPTRNTEAFF.

The chain couples TRBV6-5 to TRBJ2-3; 9 nucleotides line up with TRBD2. Germline CDR1 and CDR2: MNHEY and SVGAGI. CDR3 length equals 15 residues. The V gene end was trimmed by 2 bases and the J gene end by 6 bases; junction bases not matched to a gene: 6. In nucleotides, the CDR3 is TGTGCCAGCAGTTACGAGGCGGGGGGGTTGGATACGCAGTATTTT. Protein: CASSYEAGGLDTQYF.

V usage is TRBV27 and J usage is TRBJ1-5, with a tentative D call TRBD1 (5 bases). This CDR3 has 14 residues. V dropped 6 bases and J dropped 4 bases, with 13 bases sitting between them. Germline assignment: CDR1 MNHEY and CDR2 SMNVEV (reference sequence). This CDR3 is CASSWGPPNQPQHF. CDR3 DNA sequence: TGTGCCAGCAGCTGGGGACCGCCTAATCAGCCCCAGCATTTT.

The CDR3 here is CASSARKLAGTYNEQFF. In DNA form, the CDR3 reads TGTGCCAGCAGCGCACGGAAGCTAGCGGGAACCTACAATGAGCAGTTCTTC. The chain joins TRBV7-9 to TRBJ2-1, with TRBD2 matching 9 bases. This CDR3 contains 17 residues. The V segment lost 5 bases and the J segment 2 bases; nucleotides outside the gene matches: 10. Germline-derived CDR1 and CDR2 are SEHNR and FQNEAQ (reference sequence).

The chain uses TRBV5-6 and TRBJ2-1; no clear D gene. Deletions cut 4 bases from V and 7 bases from J, with 9 bases between. Germline V gives CDR1 SGHDT, CDR2 YYEEEE. There are 12 residues in the CDR3. For the CDR3, the DNA is TGTGCCAGCAGCCACGCGGTGAATGAGCAGTTCTTC. It codes for CASSHAVNEQFF.

J is TRBJ1-1 and V is TRBV28, with no clear D. This CDR3 comprises 12 residues. The V end lost 2 bases, the J end lost 1 base, and 2 bases lay between the germline ends. Germline CDR1 and CDR2: MDHEN and SYDVKM. The CDR3, as DNA: TGTGCCAGCAGTTTAAAGAACACTGAAGCTTTCTTT. Translating it yields CASSLKNTEAFF. Using reference TRBV28 and TRBJ1-1 for the parts outside the CDR3, the full variable domain is DVKVTQSSRYLVKRTGEKVFLECVQDMDHENMFWYRQDPGLGLRLIYFSYDVKMKEKGDIPEGYSVSREKKERFSLILESASTNQTSMYLCASSLKNTEAFFGQGTRLTVV.

V gene TRBV4-3 combines with J gene TRBJ2-2; 11 bases are a match to TRBD2. V trimming: 3 bases; J trimming: 3 bases; junction bases outside the gene matches: 3. CDR3 length: 16 amino acids. Per the germline V gene, CDR1 is LGHNA and CDR2 is YSLEER. This CDR3 is CASSQASGGHTGELFF. CDR3 coding DNA: TGCGCCAGCAGCCAGGCTAGCGGGGGGCACACCGGGGAGCTGTTTTTT.

This clone was observed a single time. V usage is TRBV7-2 and J usage is TRBJ2-7, with D possibly matching TRBD1 (6 bases). Germline CDR1 SGHTA, CDR2 FQGNSA. Trimming took off 5 bases at V and 4 bases at J, with 15 bases between the two ends. The CDR3 extends over 14 amino acids. The CDR3 sequence: CASSHPGQTYEQYF. CDR3 coding DNA: TGTGCCAGCAGCCATCCGGGACAAACTTACGAGCAGTACTTC.

The chain joins TRBV6-1 to TRBJ1-2; TRBD1 matches at 8 bases. V lost 10 bases, J lost 6 bases, and 13 bases stayed unmatched. The CDR3 has 14 residues. Per germline, CDR1 MNHNS and CDR2 SASEGT. The DNA of the CDR3 is TGTGCCACCCATCCGGGACAGGAATTAAATGGCTACACCTTC. Amino acids: CATHPGQELNGYTF.

V and J are TRBV5-1 and TRBJ2-1; 9 nucleotides align to TRBD1. Germline V gene data show CDR1 as SGHRS and CDR2 as YFSETQ. The CDR3 is made up of 14 amino acids. J gave up 9 bases and V 4 bases, and 8 bases lay outside the gene matches. In DNA form, the CDR3 reads TGCGCCAGCAGCCAACGACAGGGGGACGGTGAGCAGTTCTTC. The encoded protein is CASSQRQGDGEQFF.

This clone was detected only a few times. The chain links TRBV4-2 to TRBJ2-3; unclear D gene. This CDR3 region has 13 residues. Germline V gene data show CDR1 as LGHNA and CDR2 as YNFKEQ. The germline V and J ends were trimmed by 0 bases and 8 bases, with 9 bases remaining between them. The CDR3 nucleotides are TGTGCCAGCAGCCAAGAAGGTGCGCGTACGCAGTATTTT. This codes for CASSQEGARTQYF.